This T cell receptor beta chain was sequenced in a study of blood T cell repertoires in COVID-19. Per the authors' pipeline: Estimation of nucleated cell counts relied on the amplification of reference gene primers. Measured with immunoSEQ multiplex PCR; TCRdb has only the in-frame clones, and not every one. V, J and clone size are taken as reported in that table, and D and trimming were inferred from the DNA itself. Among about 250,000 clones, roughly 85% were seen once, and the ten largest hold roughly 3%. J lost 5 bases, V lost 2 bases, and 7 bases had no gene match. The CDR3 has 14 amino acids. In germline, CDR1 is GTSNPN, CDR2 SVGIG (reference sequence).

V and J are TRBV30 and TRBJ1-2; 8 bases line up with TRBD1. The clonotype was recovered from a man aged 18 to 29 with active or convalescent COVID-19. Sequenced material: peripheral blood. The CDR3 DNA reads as TGTGCCTGGAGTACGAGGCAGGGGGCGTATGGCTACACCTTC. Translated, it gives CAWSTRQGAYGYTF. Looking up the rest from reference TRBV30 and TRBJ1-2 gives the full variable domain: SQTIHQWPATLVQPVGSPLSLECTVEGTSNPNLYWYRQAAGRGLQLLFYSVGIGQISSEVPQNLSASRPQDRQFILSSKKLLLSDSGFYLCAWSTRQGAYGYTFGSGTRLTVV.